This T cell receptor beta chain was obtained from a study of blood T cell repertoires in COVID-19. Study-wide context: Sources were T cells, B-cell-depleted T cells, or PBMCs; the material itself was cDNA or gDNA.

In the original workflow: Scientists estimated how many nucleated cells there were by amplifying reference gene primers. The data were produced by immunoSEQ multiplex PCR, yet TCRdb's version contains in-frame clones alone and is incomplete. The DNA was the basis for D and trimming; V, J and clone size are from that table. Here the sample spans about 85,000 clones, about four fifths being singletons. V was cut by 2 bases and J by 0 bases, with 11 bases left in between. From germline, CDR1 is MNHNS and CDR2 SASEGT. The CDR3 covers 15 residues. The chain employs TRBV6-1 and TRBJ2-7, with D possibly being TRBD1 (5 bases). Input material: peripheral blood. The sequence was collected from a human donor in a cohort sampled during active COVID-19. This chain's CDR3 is CASSESRASSYEQYF. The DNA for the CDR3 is TGTGCCAGCAGTGAATCCAGGGCGAGCTCCTACGAGCAGTACTTC.